The rows below give T cell receptor beta chains drawn from one sample of a study of TIL therapy for anti-PD-1-resistant metastatic lung cancer. The assay was immunoSEQ multiplex PCR, and TCRdb's table has in-frame clones only and misses some. Of approximately 15,000 clones listed, about 83% are singletons. Sample: blood, taken at baseline. Every receptor here comes from a person aged 25 to 79 with non-small cell lung cancer. CDR3s include the opening cysteine and the closing phenylalanine or tryptophan. Fields, in order: V gene, CDR3 protein.

V gene: TRBV5-1; CDR3 protein: CASSLGWRTTGEQYF
V gene: TRBV14; CDR3 protein: CASSQGWALSDTQYF
V gene: TRBV7-9; CDR3 protein: CASSPPGSGGTDTQYF
V gene: TRBV10-2; CDR3 protein: CASSEGASPNYGYTF
V gene: TRBV11-2; CDR3 protein: CASSLDWAALSYEQYF
V gene: TRBV7-8; CDR3 protein: CASSLEGYGYTF
V gene: TRBV5-1; CDR3 protein: CASSFQGGGTEAFF
V gene: TRBV30; CDR3 protein: CAWSVFGRGTEAFF
V gene: TRBV10-1; CDR3 protein: CATPRGRAPNNEQFF
V gene: TRBV5-5; CDR3 protein: CASSLIQDLGGELFF
V gene: TRBV9; CDR3 protein: CASSGPDRHEQFF
V gene: TRBV7-2; CDR3 protein: CASSPRTGGSWNEQFF
V gene: TRBV6-5; CDR3 protein: CASSVTGNSPLHF